The 27 T cell receptor beta chains reported below all come from one sample, sequenced in a study of blood T cell repertoires in COVID-19. Here immunoSEQ multiplex PCR was the method, and the copy in TCRdb shows in-frame clones only, minus some. Seen here are more than 250,000 clones, 85% to 90% observed once, and the top ten hold just under 6.5%. Material for sequencing was peripheral blood. The receptors here all came from a woman aged 50 to 65 with COVID-19, enrolled during active disease.

The chain is built from TRBV19 and TRBJ2-7; TRBD2 is a possible D gene (6 bases). The CDR3 has 14 amino acids. Germline CDR1 is LNHDA and CDR2 is SQIVND (reference sequence). Trimming took 5 bases from V and 3 from J, leaving 14 bases between them. CDR3 sequence: CASSPVAEVYEQYF. The CDR3 DNA reads TGTGCCAGTAGTCCGGTAGCGGAAGTCTACGAGCAGTACTTC.

CDR3 in DNA: TGTGCCAGCAGTTACAAAACTAGCACAGATACGCAGTATTTT. Translating it yields CASSYKTSTDTQYF. The chain uses TRBV6-5 and TRBJ2-3; D remains ambiguous. The ends were cut back, 2 bases at V and 0 bases at J, with 6 bases in the middle. The CDR3 covers 14 residues. CDR1 and CDR2 (germline): MNHEY, SVGAGI.

The V call is TRBV6-4, the J call TRBJ2-1, with 13 bases fitting TRBD2. CDR3 length: 15 amino acids. Germline V gene lookup returns CDR1 MRHNA and CDR2 SNTAGT. The V and J ends lost 4 bases and 7 bases, in that order; junction bases with no gene match: 4. The CDR3 here is CASSVLAGGPNEQFF. The CDR3 DNA follows: TGTGCCAGCAGTGTACTAGCGGGAGGGCCTAATGAGCAGTTCTTC.

The CDR3 region is CASSQLRTGGHEQFF. Here the CDR3 DNA reads TGTGCCAGCAGCCAACTTCGGACAGGGGGGCATGAGCAGTTCTTC. V and J are TRBV3-1 (or the pseudogene TRBV3-2) and TRBJ2-1; 10 bases line up with TRBD1. The CDR3 extends over 15 amino acids. The germline CDR1 and CDR2 sequences are LGHDT and YNNKEL (reference sequence). J was trimmed by 8 bases and V by 2 bases; bases with no gene match: 6.

The CDR3 is CASSAGVTGANTEAFF. DNA of the CDR3: TGTGCCAGCAGCGCCGGGGTGACAGGGGCGAACACTGAAGCTTTCTTT. V and J are TRBV6-6 and TRBJ1-1; TRBD1 matches 8 bases. CDR3 size: 16 residues. V gave up 6 bases and J gave up 1 base; unmatched junction bases: 10. Germline lookup yields CDR1 MNHNY and CDR2 SVGAGI (reference sequence).

The chain carries TRBV11-1 and TRBJ1-3, with D unclear. The ends were cut back, 4 bases at V and 7 bases at J, with 17 bases in the middle. Germline CDR1 and CDR2: SGHAT and FQDESV (reference sequence). The CDR3 totals 15 residues. The CDR3 reads CASSSPGLGANTIYF. For the CDR3, the DNA is TGTGCCAGCAGCTCTCCAGGACTCGGAGCGAACACCATATATTTT. Drawing the rest from reference TRBV11-1 and TRBJ1-3, the complete variable domain is EAEVAQSPRYKITEKSQAVAFWCDPISGHATLYWYRQILGQGPELLVQFQDESVVDDSQLPKDRFSAERLKGVDSTLKIQPAELGDSAMYLCASSSPGLGANTIYFGEGSWLTVV.

This clone appeared a single time. This sequence joins TRBV24-1 and TRBJ2-1, with TRBD2 as a possible D gene (6 bases). Trimming left V 4 bases short and J 3 bases short, with 12 bases between. CDR1 and CDR2 (germline): KGHDR, SFDVKD. This CDR3 has 15 residues. In DNA form, the CDR3 reads TGTGCCACCAGTGAACCCTCGGGACTCTACAATGAGCAGTTCTTC. Its protein product is CATSEPSGLYNEQFF.

V is TRBV20-1 and J is TRBJ1-2; D might be TRBD1 (5 bases). Germline loops: CDR1 DFQATT, CDR2 SNEGSKA (reference sequence). V lost 3 bases and J lost 7, with 21 bases in between. This CDR3 has 15 amino acids. CDR3 sequence reads: CSASRRGGESGGYTF. The CDR3 nucleotides read TGCAGTGCTAGTAGGAGGGGAGGGGAATCGGGTGGCTACACCTTC.

J is TRBJ2-2 and V is TRBV27; D might be TRBD2 (5 bases). Trimming took 7 bases from V and 4 from J, leaving 16 bases between them. Germline CDR1 and CDR2: MNHEY and SMNVEV (reference sequence). CDR3 size: 15 residues. The CDR3 loop reads CASTSGWTFTGELFF. CDR3 nucleotide sequence: TGTGCCAGCACGTCAGGTTGGACTTTCACCGGGGAGCTGTTTTTT.

The chain joins TRBV2 to TRBJ1-2; 9 bases match TRBD1. Losses at the gene ends were 5 bases for V and 5 bases for J; bases not matched to a gene: 6. Per germline, CDR1 SNHLY and CDR2 FYNNEI. The CDR3 is 14 residues long. In DNA, the CDR3 is TGTGCCAGCAGTACCGGACAGGGGAATTATGGCTACACCTTC. Translation gives CASSTGQGNYGYTF.

This clone appeared a few times. The genes are TRBV2 and TRBJ2-1; 14 positions match TRBD2. Germline V gene data show CDR1 as SNHLY and CDR2 as FYNNEI. CDR3 size: 15 residues. V dropped 6 bases and J dropped 8; count of bases not matched to a gene: 6. The CDR3 DNA sequence: TGTGCCAGCAGGGCGGGACTAGCGGGAGTGGATGAGCAGTTCTTC. Encoded protein: CASRAGLAGVDEQFF.

V is TRBV23-1 and J is TRBJ2-3; weak D call: TRBD2 (7 bases). TRBV23-1 is an ORF for which the function is uncertain. The CDR3 length is 19 residues. The V gene lost 7 bases and the J gene lost 0 bases, with 26 bases spanning the gap. CDR3: CASTSREGEGVFSTDTQYF. The CDR3 bases are TGCGCCAGCACTTCCAGAGAGGGGGAGGGGGTTTTTAGCACAGATACGCAGTATTTT.

This clone was seen just once. This chain joins TRBV5-1 and TRBJ1-1; D is unclear. This CDR3 region has 12 residues. V was cut by 4 bases and J by 6 bases, with 10 bases left in between. Germline V gives CDR1 SGHRS, CDR2 YFSETQ. In DNA form, the CDR3 reads TGCGCCAGCAGCCCTAGACCGCCTGAAGCTTTCTTT. Translated, it gives CASSPRPPEAFF.

The chain combines TRBV27 with TRBJ1-2; 8 bases map to TRBD1. CDR1 is MNHEY, CDR2 SMNVEV, per germline (reference sequence). This CDR3 region has 15 residues. V shed 5 bases, J shed 3 bases, and the junction held 8 bases outside the gene matches. The CDR3 DNA reads as TGTGCCAGCAGTCCGACAGGGGTAATTCACTATGGCTACACCTTC. This codes for CASSPTGVIHYGYTF.

This rearrangement joins TRBV6-2 or TRBV6-3 to TRBJ1-1; D is unclear. CDR3 size: 15 residues. V was trimmed by 0 bases and J by 1 base, leaving 9 bases between them. The germline V gene has CDR1 MNHEY and CDR2 SVGEGT. The CDR3 here is CASSYSGSQNTEAFF. Written as DNA, the CDR3 is TGTGCCAGCAGTTACTCTGGCAGTCAGAACACTGAAGCTTTCTTT.

The CDR3 DNA follows: TGTGCCACCAGTGGGGGGCAGTCCAATCAGCCCCAGCATTTT. Translation gives CATSGGQSNQPQHF. The gene calls are TRBV24-1 and TRBJ1-5, with D perhaps TRBD1 (6 bases). There are 14 residues in the CDR3. Trimming stripped 5 bases from V and 3 bases from J, with 10 bases between. Germline V lookup: CDR1 KGHDR, CDR2 SFDVKD.

V usage is TRBV9 and J usage is TRBJ1-2; no clear D. The germline V gene encodes CDR1 SGDLS and CDR2 YYNGEE. Between the trimmed V and J ends, which lost 4 bases and 3 bases, there was a span of 7 bases. This CDR3 comprises 12 residues. CDR3 in amino acids: CASSRQDYGYTF. CDR3 sequence (DNA): TGTGCCAGCAGCCGGCAGGACTATGGCTACACCTTC.

The chain links TRBV4-2 to TRBJ2-7; weak D call: TRBD2 (5 bases). Trimming removed 1 base at V and 0 bases at J, with 16 bases between. The CDR3 has 17 amino acids. Germline assignment: CDR1 LGHNA and CDR2 YNFKEQ. The CDR3 reads CASSQGQRSGSSYEQYF. In nucleotides, the CDR3 is TGTGCCAGCAGCCAAGGCCAGAGGAGCGGATCCTCCTACGAGCAGTACTTC.

The CDR3 is CASSSGIPDYGYTF. As DNA, the CDR3 is TGCGCCAGCAGCTCCGGGATACCGGACTATGGCTACACCTTC. The rearrangement uses TRBV5-1 and TRBJ1-2, with D uncertain. The CDR3 spans 14 residues. The germline gives CDR1 SGHRS, CDR2 YFSETQ. Between the trimmed V and J ends, which lost 3 bases and 3 bases, there was a span of 12 bases.

The genes are TRBV3-1 (or the pseudogene TRBV3-2) and TRBJ2-1, with unresolved D. The CDR3 runs to 14 residues. The ends were cut back, 2 bases at V and 1 base at J, with 6 bases in the middle. Germline loops: CDR1 LGHDT, CDR2 YNNKEL (reference sequence). The chain's CDR3 is CASSQFGSYNEQFF. The CDR3 DNA is TGTGCCAGCAGCCAATTCGGGTCCTACAATGAGCAGTTCTTC.

This clone showed up many times. V and J are TRBV6-6 and TRBJ1-1, with 7 bases aligning to TRBD1. Germline V gene data show CDR1 as MNHNY and CDR2 as SVGAGI (reference sequence). J gave up 5 bases and V 4 bases, and 13 bases lay outside the gene matches. The CDR3 loop spans 16 amino acids. The DNA of the CDR3 is TGTGCCAGCAGTTCCCCACCTCAAGGGGGCGATACTGAAGCTTTCTTT. Its protein is CASSSPPQGGDTEAFF.

The J gene is TRBJ2-7, the V gene TRBV6-6, with D possibly being TRBD1 (5 bases). The ends were cut back, 5 bases at V and 2 bases at J, with 28 bases in the middle. CDR3 length: 19 amino acids. Germline V CDR1 and CDR2: MNHNY, SVGAGI (reference sequence). The CDR3 DNA is TGTGCCAGCAGTGGATCCACCCCCGGACGGACAACAACAACCTACGAGCAGTACTTC. Residues: CASSGSTPGRTTTTYEQYF.

The chain uses TRBV7-9 and TRBJ2-7; the D gene is possibly TRBD1 (5 bases). The length of the CDR3 is 13 residues. V was cut by 6 bases and J by 0 bases, with 9 bases left in between. Germline lookup yields CDR1 SEHNR and CDR2 FQNEAQ (reference sequence). The CDR3 reads CASSAGSSYEQYF. The CDR3 bases are TGTGCCAGCAGTGCAGGGTCCTCCTACGAGCAGTACTTC.

The V and J genes are TRBV18 and TRBJ2-5; D ambiguous. The V end was cut by 3 bases, the J end by 3 bases, with 8 bases between. The CDR3 is 13 amino acids. Germline CDR1 KGHSH, CDR2 LQKENI. For the CDR3, the DNA is TGTGCCAGCTCACCTTTTCAGGAAGAGACCCAGTACTTC. This encodes CASSPFQEETQYF.

This clone occurred a few times. V gene TRBV12-3 or TRBV12-4 combines with J gene TRBJ2-1; perhaps TRBD2 as D (5 bases). This CDR3 spans 13 amino acids. The ends were cut back, 3 bases at V and 5 bases at J, with 8 bases in the middle. This CDR3 is CASSFKRHNEQFF. CDR3 nucleotide sequence: TGTGCCAGCAGTTTTAAGCGGCACAATGAGCAGTTCTTC.

This clone was seen a few times. The chain couples TRBV6-6 to TRBJ2-2; 7 bases agree with TRBD1. CDR3 length equals 14 residues. After removal of 6 bases from V and 5 bases from J, the junction contained 6 bases not matched to a gene. The germline CDR1 and CDR2 sequences are MNHNY and SVGAGI (reference sequence). CDR3 protein: CASRSQGPTGELFF. Written as DNA, the CDR3 is TGTGCCAGCAGATCACAGGGGCCAACCGGGGAGCTGTTTTTT.

This chain uses TRBV27 with TRBJ1-5; perhaps TRBD1 as D (6 bases). The V gene lost 3 bases and the J gene lost 5 bases, with 11 bases spanning the gap. The CDR3 has 14 amino acids. Germline CDR1 reads MNHEY; CDR2 reads SMNVEV (reference sequence). In nucleotides, the CDR3 is TGTGCCAGCAGTTTTCTGGGGGGGCATCAGCCCCAGCATTTT. Residues: CASSFLGGHQPQHF.